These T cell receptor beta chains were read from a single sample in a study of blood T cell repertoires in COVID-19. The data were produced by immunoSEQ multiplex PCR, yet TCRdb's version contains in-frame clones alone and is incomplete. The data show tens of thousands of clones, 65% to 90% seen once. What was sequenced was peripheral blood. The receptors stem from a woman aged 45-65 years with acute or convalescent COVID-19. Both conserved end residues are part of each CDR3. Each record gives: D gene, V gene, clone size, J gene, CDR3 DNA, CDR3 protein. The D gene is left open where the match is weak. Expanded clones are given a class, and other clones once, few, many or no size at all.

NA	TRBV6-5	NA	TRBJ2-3	TGTGCCAGCAAAGCCCCCGGCACAGATACGCAGTATTTT	CASKAPGTDTQYF
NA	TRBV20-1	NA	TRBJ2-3	TGCAGTGCTAGTGATGTTGGGACTAGCACAGATACGCAGTATTTT	CSASDVGTSTDTQYF
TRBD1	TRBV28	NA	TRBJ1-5	TGTGCCAGCAGTCCCCAGGACAGGAATCAGCCCCAGCATTTT	CASSPQDRNQPQHF
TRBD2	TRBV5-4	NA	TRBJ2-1	TGTGCCAGCAGCTGGGGTCGGGACTACGCTAAAACCATCTTC	CASSWGRDYAKTIF
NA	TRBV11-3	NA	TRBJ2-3	TGTGCCAGCAGCTTAGGAGGAGATACGCAGTATTTT	CASSLGGDTQYF
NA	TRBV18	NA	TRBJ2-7	TGTGCCAGCGCATCAGGGCGACGGTCCTACGAGCAGTACTTC	CASASGRRSYEQYF
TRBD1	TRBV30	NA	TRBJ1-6	TGTGCCTGGAGCGACTCCACAGGGGGGAGGTCACCCCTCCACTTT	CAWSDSTGGRSPLHF
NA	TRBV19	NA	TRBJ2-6	TGTGCCAGTAGTATTATTGGGGCCAACGTCCTGACTTTC	CASSIIGANVLTF
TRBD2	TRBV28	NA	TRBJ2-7	TGTGCCAGCAACCCTAGCGGGGCGTACGAGCAGTACTTC	CASNPSGAYEQYF
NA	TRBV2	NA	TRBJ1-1	TGTGCCAGCAGTGGAACAGGGCGAGCTTTCTTT	CASSGTGRAFF
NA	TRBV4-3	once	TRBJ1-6	TGCGCCAGCAGCCAAGACTTGACAAACCCGAATTCACCCCTCCACTTT	CASSQDLTNPNSPLHF
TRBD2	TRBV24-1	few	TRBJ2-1	TGTGCCACCAGTGATGCGGGGGGGCCTTTCAATGAGCAGTTCTTC	CATSDAGGPFNEQFF
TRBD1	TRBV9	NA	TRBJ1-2	TGTGCCAGCAGCGTAGTAGGGGGCGACTATGGCTACACCTTC	CASSVVGGDYGYTF
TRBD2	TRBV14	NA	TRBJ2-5	TGTGCCAGCAGCCACCCTCGGGGGAGCGGGAGTATGGAGACCCAGTACTTC	CASSHPRGSGSMETQYF
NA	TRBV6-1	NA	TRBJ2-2	TGTGCCAGCAGTGAAGCGAAGCTCTGGGACACGAACACCGGGGAGCTGTTTTTT	CASSEAKLWDTNTGELFF
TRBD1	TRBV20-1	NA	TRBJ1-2	TGCAGTGCTAGTGGGGGGGACAGCAAATACTATGGCTACACCTTC	CSASGGDSKYYGYTF
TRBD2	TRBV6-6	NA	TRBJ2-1	TGTGCCAGCAGCTCGGGGGGTTTGGCTAACAATGAGCAGTTCTTC	CASSSGGLANNEQFF
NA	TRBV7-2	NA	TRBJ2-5	TGTGCCAGCAGCCCCCGTCGTGGGGAGGAGACCCAGTACTTC	CASSPRRGEETQYF
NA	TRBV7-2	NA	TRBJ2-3	TGTGCCAGCAGCTTATATAGTGTTCTTGGTTACACAGATACGCAGTATTTT	CASSLYSVLGYTDTQYF
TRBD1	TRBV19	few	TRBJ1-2	TGTGCCAGTAGTATCCTTAACAGGGGGAGTGGCTACACCTTC	CASSILNRGSGYTF
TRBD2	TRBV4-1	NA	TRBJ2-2	TGCGCCAGCAGCCAATCCATACTAGCGACCACCGGGGAGCTGTTTTTT	CASSQSILATTGELFF
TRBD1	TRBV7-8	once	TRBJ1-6	TGTGCCAGCAGCCCTAAGACAGGGGCTGGATACACCCTCCACTTT	CASSPKTGAGYTLHF
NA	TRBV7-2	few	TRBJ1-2	TGTGCCAGCAGCCCAGGAGGGCGGGGGGGCTATGGCTACACCTTC	CASSPGGRGGYGYTF
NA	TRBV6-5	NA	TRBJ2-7	TGTGCCAGCAGTACCCCGAACGGGGGAGAGCAGTACTTC	CASSTPNGGEQYF
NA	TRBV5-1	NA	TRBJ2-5	TGCGCCAGCAGCTTGGGGGTGGGGAGTGTGACCCAGTACTTC	CASSLGVGSVTQYF
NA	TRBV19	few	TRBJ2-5	TGTGCCAGTAGTACGTTGGGCCTCAAGGGGGAGACCCAGTACTTC	CASSTLGLKGETQYF
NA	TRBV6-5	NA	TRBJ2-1	TGTGCCAGCAGTTACCGGGGTCCTGTGGGAAATGAGCAGTTCTTC	CASSYRGPVGNEQFF
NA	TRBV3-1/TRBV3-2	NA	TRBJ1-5	TGTGCCAGCAGCCAAGATGTGAGCTCGCCTCCCCAGCATTTT	CASSQDVSSPPQHF
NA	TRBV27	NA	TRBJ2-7	TGTGCCAGCAGTTACACAGTCCCCTACGAGCAGTACTTC	CASSYTVPYEQYF
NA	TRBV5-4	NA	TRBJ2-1	TGTGCCAGCAGCCCCACCGGGACCTACAATGAGCAGTTCTTC	CASSPTGTYNEQFF
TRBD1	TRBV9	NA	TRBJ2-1	TGTGCCAGCAGCCCCCAGACAGGGACAGGTGAGCAGTTCTTC	CASSPQTGTGEQFF
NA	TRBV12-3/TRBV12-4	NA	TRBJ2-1	TGTGCCAGCAGTTTAGTGGTAAGGGGTGAGCAGTTCTTC	CASSLVVRGEQFF
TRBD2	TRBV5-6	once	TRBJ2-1	TGTGCCAGCAGTTCCGCCGGGACTAGGTATAATGAGCAGTTCTTC	CASSSAGTRYNEQFF
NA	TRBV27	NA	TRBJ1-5	TGTGCCAGCAGTTTGGGCGGGACCCTTAGGCAGCCCCAGCATTTT	CASSLGGTLRQPQHF
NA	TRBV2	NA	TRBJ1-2	TGTGCCATCTCCCGGGAGGGAGCGAATGGCTACACCTTC	CAISREGANGYTF
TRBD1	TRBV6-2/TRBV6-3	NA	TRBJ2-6	TGTGCCAGCAGCTCCCCCGGGACAGGGGGCCACGTCCTGACTTTC	CASSSPGTGGHVLTF
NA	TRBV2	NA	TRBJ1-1	TGTGCCAGCGGACCGACAGGCTTGAACACTGAAGCTTTCTTT	CASGPTGLNTEAFF
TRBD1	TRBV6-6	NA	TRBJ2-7	TGTGCCAGCAGCTCAGGACAGGGGATCAACTACGAGCAGTACTTC	CASSSGQGINYEQYF
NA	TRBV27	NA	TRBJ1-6	TGTGCCAGTAGACAGGCCCACCTCTATAATTCACCCCTCCACTTT	CASRQAHLYNSPLHF
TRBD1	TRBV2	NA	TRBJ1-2	TGTGCCAGCGTCGGGGACAGGAGCCGGTACACCTTC	CASVGDRSRYTF
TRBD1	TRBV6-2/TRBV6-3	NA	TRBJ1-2	TGTGCCAGCAGTTACTCGGGACAGGGCTTCTATGGCTACACCTTC	CASSYSGQGFYGYTF
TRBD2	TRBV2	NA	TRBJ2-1	TGTGCCAGCTCGACTAGCGGAGACAATGAGCAGTTCTTC	CASSTSGDNEQFF
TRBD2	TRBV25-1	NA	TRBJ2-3	TGTGCCAGCAGTGAGGGACTAGCGGGAGATGATACGCAGTATTTT	CASSEGLAGDDTQYF
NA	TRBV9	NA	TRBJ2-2	TGTGCCAGCAGCGTAGATTCAGTTGGCACCGGGGAGCTGTTTTTT	CASSVDSVGTGELFF
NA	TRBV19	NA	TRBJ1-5	TGTGCCAGTAGTATGAATAGGGGGACAAAAAATCAGCCCCAGCATTTT	CASSMNRGTKNQPQHF
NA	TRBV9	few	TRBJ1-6	TGTGCCAGCAGCTTGGGGCTGGATTCACCCCTCCACTTT	CASSLGLDSPLHF
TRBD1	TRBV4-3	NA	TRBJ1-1	TGCGCCAGCAGCCAAAACTTCGGACAGGGACTTTGGGACACTGAAGCTTTCTTT	CASSQNFGQGLWDTEAFF
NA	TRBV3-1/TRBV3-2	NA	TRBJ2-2	TGTGCCAGCAGCCATCGGTGGACCGGGGAGCTGTTTTTT	CASSHRWTGELFF
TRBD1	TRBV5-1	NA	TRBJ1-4	TGCGCCAGCAGCTTATCGACAGGGATGGATGAAAAACTGTTTTTT	CASSLSTGMDEKLFF
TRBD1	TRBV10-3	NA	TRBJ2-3	TGTGCAGTCAGGGGGCGCTTGTCAGATACGCAGTATTTT	CAVRGRLSDTQYF